Sequencing of this T cell receptor (beta chain) was carried out in a study of shared clonotypes between healthy human individuals. Study findings and constraints: Owing to a small donor count, the genetic and exposure-history diversity represented was limited. It was observed that 4% to 6% of naive CD4 clonotypes were shared across a few donors. Relative to clonotypes present in all four donors, those not shared had lower generation probabilities.

Only in-frame clones appear in the TCRdb table, and some are missing; sequencing was by immunoSEQ multiplex PCR. Among approximately 810,000 clones, about 91% were seen once, and the ten largest hold under 30%. The CDR3 length is 17 residues. V gave up 0 bases and J gave up 5 bases; unmatched junction bases: 5. Germline V gene sequence: CDR1 LNHNV, CDR2 YYDKDF (reference sequence). With respect to this clone: Its antigen remains unknown.

Positively selected for CCR7, the CD45RO-negative cells used as naive CD8 cells excluded terminally differentiated effector memory CD45RA+ cells. Donors were healthy HIV-negative adults without recently reported acute infections or vaccinations. Sequencing was carried out using naive CD8+ T cells sorted from blood. The chain uses TRBV15 and TRBJ2-3; 13 nucleotides line up with TRBD2. The clonotype comes from a man aged 25-40 years in good health. The CDR3 nucleotides read TGTGCCACCAGCAGAGATGAGGGACTAGCGGGGCTAGATACGCAGTATTTT. It encodes CATSRDEGLAGLDTQYF.